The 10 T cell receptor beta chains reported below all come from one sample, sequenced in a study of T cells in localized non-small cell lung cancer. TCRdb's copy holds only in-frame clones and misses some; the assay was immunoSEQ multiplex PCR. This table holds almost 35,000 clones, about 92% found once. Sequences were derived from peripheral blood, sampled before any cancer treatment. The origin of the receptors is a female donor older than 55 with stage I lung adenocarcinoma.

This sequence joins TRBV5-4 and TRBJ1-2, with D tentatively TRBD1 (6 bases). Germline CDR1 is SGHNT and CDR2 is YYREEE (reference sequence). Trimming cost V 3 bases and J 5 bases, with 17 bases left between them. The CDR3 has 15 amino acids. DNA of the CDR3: TGTGCCAGCAGCTATATTCAGGGGACCCGATATGGCTACACCTTC. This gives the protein CASSYIQGTRYGYTF.

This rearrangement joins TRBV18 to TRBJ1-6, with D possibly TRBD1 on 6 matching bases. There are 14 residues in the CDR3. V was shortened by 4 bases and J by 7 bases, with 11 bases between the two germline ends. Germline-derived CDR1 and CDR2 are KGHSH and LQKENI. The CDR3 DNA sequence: TGTGCCAGCTCACTGGACAGTAACAATTCACCCCTCCACTTT. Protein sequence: CASSLDSNNSPLHF.

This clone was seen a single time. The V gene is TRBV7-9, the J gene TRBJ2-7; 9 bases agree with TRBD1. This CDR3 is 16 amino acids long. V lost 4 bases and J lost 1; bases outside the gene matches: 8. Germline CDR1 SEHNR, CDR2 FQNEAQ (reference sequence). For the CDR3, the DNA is TGTGCCAGCAGCTCCTCCGGGACAGGGAAATCCTACGAGCAGTACGTC. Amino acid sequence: CASSSSGTGKSYEQYV.

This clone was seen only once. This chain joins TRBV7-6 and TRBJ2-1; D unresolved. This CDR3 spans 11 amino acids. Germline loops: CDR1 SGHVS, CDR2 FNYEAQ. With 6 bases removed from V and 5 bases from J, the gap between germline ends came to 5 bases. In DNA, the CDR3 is TGTGCCAGCAGAAAAGACAATGAGCAGTTCTTC. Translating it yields CASRKDNEQFF. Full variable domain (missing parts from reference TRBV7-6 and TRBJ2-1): GAGVSQSPRYKVTKRGQDVALRCDPISGHVSLYWYRQALGQGPEFLTYFNYEAQQDKSGLPNDRFSAERPEGSISTLTIQRTEQRDSAMYRCASRKDNEQFFGPGTRLTVL.

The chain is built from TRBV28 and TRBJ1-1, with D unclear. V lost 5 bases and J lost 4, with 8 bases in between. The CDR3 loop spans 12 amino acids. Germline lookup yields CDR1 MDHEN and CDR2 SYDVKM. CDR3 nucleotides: TGTGCCAGCAGTCGAACGGGCACTGAAGCTTTCTTT. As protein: CASSRTGTEAFF.

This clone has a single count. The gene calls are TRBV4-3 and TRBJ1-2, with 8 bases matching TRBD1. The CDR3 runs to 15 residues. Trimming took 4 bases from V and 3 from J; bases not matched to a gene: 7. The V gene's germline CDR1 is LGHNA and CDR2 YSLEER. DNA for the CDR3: TGCGCCAGCAGCCTTTTCCGGACAGGGTACTATGGCTACACCTTC. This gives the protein CASSLFRTGYYGYTF.

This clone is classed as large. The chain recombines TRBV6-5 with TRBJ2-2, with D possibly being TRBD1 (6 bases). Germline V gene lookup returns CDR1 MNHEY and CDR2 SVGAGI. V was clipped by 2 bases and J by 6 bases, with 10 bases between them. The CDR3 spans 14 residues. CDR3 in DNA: TGTGCCAGCAGTTACAAACAGGGCCCCGGGGAGCTGTTTTTT. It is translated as CASSYKQGPGELFF.

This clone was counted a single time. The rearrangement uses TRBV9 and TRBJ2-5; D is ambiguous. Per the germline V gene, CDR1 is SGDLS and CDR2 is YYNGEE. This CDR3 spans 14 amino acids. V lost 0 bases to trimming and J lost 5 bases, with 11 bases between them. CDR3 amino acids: CASSVGVAVETQYF. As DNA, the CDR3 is TGTGCCAGCAGCGTAGGGGTAGCAGTGGAGACCCAGTACTTC.

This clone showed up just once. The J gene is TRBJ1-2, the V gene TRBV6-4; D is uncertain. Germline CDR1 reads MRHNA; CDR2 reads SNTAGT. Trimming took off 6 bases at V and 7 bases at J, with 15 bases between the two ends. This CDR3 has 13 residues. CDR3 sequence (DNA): TGTGCCAGCAGCCTCCGAGGTTTTGGTGGCTACACCTTC. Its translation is CASSLRGFGGYTF.

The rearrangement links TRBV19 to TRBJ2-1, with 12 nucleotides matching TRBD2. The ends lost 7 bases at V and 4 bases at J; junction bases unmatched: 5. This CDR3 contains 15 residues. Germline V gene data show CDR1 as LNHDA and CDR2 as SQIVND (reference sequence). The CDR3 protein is CASIGTSGLYNEQFF. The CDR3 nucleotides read TGTGCCAGTATCGGGACTAGCGGGCTTTACAATGAGCAGTTCTTC.